The entry below gives a single T cell receptor beta chain sequence along with its context. These data are taken from a study of T cell repertoires in ileal Crohn's disease. Assay: immunoSEQ multiplex PCR; the TCRdb copy retains only in-frame clones and omits some. The sample has about 13,000 clones; roughly 80% are singletons. Germline CDR1 and CDR2: MNHNY and SVGAGI (reference sequence). This CDR3 spans 13 amino acids. V was pared by 9 bases and J by 0 bases, with 12 bases between. The sequence derives from an adult with Crohn's disease. The chain joins TRBV6-6 to TRBJ2-7, with a tentative D call TRBD1 (5 bases). The sequenced material came from ileal tissue. The CDR3: CASKKGNSYEQYF. In nucleotides, the CDR3 is TGTGCCAGTAAGAAGGGGAACTCCTACGAGCAGTACTTC.